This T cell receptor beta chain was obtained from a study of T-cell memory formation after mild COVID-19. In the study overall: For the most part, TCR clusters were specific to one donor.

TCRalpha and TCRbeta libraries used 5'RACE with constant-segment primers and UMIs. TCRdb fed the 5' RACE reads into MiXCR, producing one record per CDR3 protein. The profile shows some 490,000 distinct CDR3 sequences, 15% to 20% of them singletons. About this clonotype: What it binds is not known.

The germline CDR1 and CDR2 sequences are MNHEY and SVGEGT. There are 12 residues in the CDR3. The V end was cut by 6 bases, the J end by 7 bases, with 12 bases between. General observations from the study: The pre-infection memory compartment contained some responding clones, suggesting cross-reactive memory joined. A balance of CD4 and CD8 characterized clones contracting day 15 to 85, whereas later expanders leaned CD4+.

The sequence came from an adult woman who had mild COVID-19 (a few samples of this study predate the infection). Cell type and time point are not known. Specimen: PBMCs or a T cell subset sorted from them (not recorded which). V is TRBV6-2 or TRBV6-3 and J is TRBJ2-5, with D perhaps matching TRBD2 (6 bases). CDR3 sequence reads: CASSRGIWTQYF. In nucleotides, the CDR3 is TGTGCCAGCAGCCGCGGGATCTGGACCCAGTACTTC.